What follows are 3 T cell receptor beta chains derived from one specimen sequenced in a study of T cell repertoires in cytomegalovirus infection. Their recognized antigens are unknown. TCRdb processed the reads anew with MiXCR; each CDR3 protein has one entry. This sample has 650,000 to 900,000 distinct CDR3 sequences, with 32% found just once. Here the sequenced sample was cultured CD8+ T cells from PBMCs, taken from culture after CMV antigen stimulation. The receptors were sampled from a human donor in good health (CMV status not recorded). Some clones in this sample may be carry-over from other donors' samples.

This clonotype has just a few counts. This rearrangement joins TRBV7-9 to TRBJ1-2, with 7 nucleotides matching TRBD1. The CDR3 contains 15 residues. V lost 3 bases and J lost 5; bases outside the gene matches: 9. Germline V gene sequence: CDR1 SEHNR, CDR2 FQNEAQ (reference sequence). Here the CDR3 reads CASSLRGQVFYGYTF. The DNA for the CDR3 is TGTGCCAGCAGCTTGAGGGGGCAAGTGTTTTATGGCTACACCTTC.

This rearrangement joins TRBV6-1 to TRBJ2-5; D is perhaps TRBD2 (5 bases). Germline V gene sequence: CDR1 MNHNS, CDR2 SASEGT. This CDR3 contains 14 residues. Between the trimmed V and J ends, which lost 6 bases and 5 bases, there was a span of 16 bases. The chain's CDR3 is CASRPPAGGETQYF. CDR3 bases: TGTGCCAGCAGACCCCCCGCGGGCGGGGAGACCCAGTACTTC.

This clonotype was detected many times. This sequence joins TRBV7-2 and TRBJ2-6, with D perhaps matching TRBD1 or TRBD2 (7 bases each). With 1 base removed from V and 0 bases from J, the gap between germline ends came to 25 bases. CDR3 length: 22 amino acids. CDR1 is SGHTA, CDR2 FQGNSA, per germline. CDR3 protein: CASSLVSGTEFLNSSGANVLTF. CDR3 nucleotide sequence: TGTGCCAGCAGCTTAGTAAGCGGGACAGAATTCCTGAATAGCTCTGGGGCCAACGTCCTGACTTTC.